These T cell receptor beta chains were read from a single sample in a study of blood T cell repertoires in COVID-19. The assay was immunoSEQ multiplex PCR, and TCRdb's table has in-frame clones only and misses some. This sample has some 220,000 clones, with about four fifths found just once. The specimen was peripheral blood. Source of these receptors: a woman between 55 and 75 years old with acute or convalescent COVID-19. Both conserved end residues are part of each CDR3. D genes are given only for firm matches. Where a row states a size, it is once, few, many or the class of an expanded clone; other rows omit it.

size | J | V | D | CDR3 | DNA
. | TRBJ1-1 | TRBV27 | . | CASSKQVWDRTEAFF | TGTGCCAGCAGCAAACAGGTGTGGGATCGGACTGAAGCTTTCTTT
few | TRBJ1-1 | TRBV18 | . | CASSPKKQMNTEAFF | TGTGCCAGCTCGCCGAAAAAACAGATGAACACTGAAGCTTTCTTT
few | TRBJ2-5 | TRBV2 | . | CASSARLQETQYF | TGTGCCAGCAGTGCTCGTCTTCAAGAGACCCAGTACTTC
. | TRBJ1-3 | TRBV3-1/TRBV3-2 | . | CASSHEGNTIYF | TGTGCCAGCAGCCATGAGGGAAACACCATATATTTT
. | TRBJ1-4 | TRBV30 | TRBD1 | CAWNRQGAEKLFF | TGTGCCTGGAATCGACAGGGGGCTGAAAAACTGTTTTTT
. | TRBJ1-1 | TRBV3-1/TRBV3-2 | . | CASSQGGRGSNTEAFF | TGTGCCAGCAGCCAAGGAGGGCGAGGCAGCAACACTGAAGCTTTCTTT
. | TRBJ2-5 | TRBV5-6 | TRBD1 | CASRDRGRSETQYF | TGTGCCAGCAGGGACAGGGGGCGCAGTGAGACCCAGTACTTC
. | TRBJ2-7 | TRBV29-1 | . | CSVGTTTYEQYF | TGCAGCGTTGGGACAACAACCTACGAGCAGTACTTC
. | TRBJ1-1 | TRBV5-4 | . | CASSLRGSIDTEAFF | TGTGCCAGCAGCTTACGGGGAAGCATAGACACTGAAGCTTTCTTT
. | TRBJ2-7 | TRBV6-1 | TRBD1 | CASSLDRGNGEQYF | TGTGCCAGCAGCCTCGACAGGGGGAACGGCGAGCAGTACTTC
. | TRBJ2-7 | TRBV7-2 | TRBD1 | CASTYGRDRGGEQYF | TGTGCCAGCACCTACGGGCGGGACAGGGGCGGCGAGCAGTACTTC
. | TRBJ1-2 | TRBV5-1 | TRBD1 | CASSWTGVNDGYTF | TGCGCCAGCAGCTGGACAGGGGTCAACGATGGCTACACCTTC
once | TRBJ1-2 | TRBV6-2/TRBV6-3 | . | CASSRQINYGYTF | TGTGCCAGCAGCAGACAGATTAACTATGGCTACACCTTC
once | TRBJ2-1 | TRBV10-3 | TRBD1 | CAIRKGQGTYNEQFF | TGTGCCATCAGGAAGGGACAGGGAACCTACAATGAGCAGTTCTTC
. | TRBJ1-6 | TRBV30 | TRBD1 | CAWNTGQDNSPLHF | TGTGCCTGGAACACCGGACAGGATAATTCACCCCTCCACTTT
few | TRBJ1-4 | TRBV6-5 | . | CASSSDWIGEKLFF | TGTGCCAGCAGTTCGGACTGGATCGGAGAAAAACTGTTTTTT
. | TRBJ1-3 | TRBV7-9 | . | CASSLSPGGSGNTIYF | TGTGCCAGCAGCTTATCCCCCGGGGGCTCTGGAAACACCATATATTTT
. | TRBJ1-5 | TRBV30 | . | CAWSRTQSNQPQHF | TGTGCCTGGAGTCGCACACAAAGCAATCAGCCCCAGCATTTT
. | TRBJ2-1 | TRBV19 | TRBD2 | CASSGTSGGTHNEQFF | TGTGCCAGTAGTGGGACTAGCGGGGGGACCCACAATGAGCAGTTCTTC
. | TRBJ1-4 | TRBV19 | TRBD1 | CASLPGQGYLSPSF | TGTGCCAGTTTGCCAGGACAGGGGTACTTGTCCCCTTCATTT
. | TRBJ2-3 | TRBV11-1 | TRBD2 | CASSLEAGGGDTQYF | TGTGCCAGCAGCTTAGAGGCGGGAGGTGGAGATACGCAGTATTTT
. | TRBJ1-2 | TRBV5-6 | TRBD1 | CASSLQGGGYTF | TGTGCCAGCAGCTTACAGGGGGGAGGCTACACCTTC
. | TRBJ1-5 | TRBV2 | TRBD1 | CARFGQGPSNQPQHF | TGTGCCCGATTCGGACAGGGTCCAAGCAATCAGCCCCAGCATTTT